This TCR beta chain was obtained from a study of beta chain features in type 1 diabetes listed by TCRdb under 2018. At the level of the whole study: No differences in mean age, gender distribution, total cell number or subset yield were found between patients and healthy donors. A total of 107,917,701 sorted cells were examined across all samples, and a strong correlation was observed between cell number per subset and RNA yield. In the study, TCRB repertoires of sorted circulating CD4+ T cell subsets from recently diagnosed type 1 diabetes patients were compared with those of matched healthy donors. Regulatory and stem cell-like memory subsets were isolated from only 8 patients and roughly eight healthy donors, whereas naive and central memory subsets came from all 30 or so donors. General findings and caveats noted by the study authors: The naive, central memory and regulatory TCRB repertoires appeared to resemble one another more closely among patients than among healthy donors. At VDJ recombination sites, type 1 diabetes patients had fewer insertions and more deleted nucleotides, which implies abnormalities in thymic rearrangement. PCR might favor shorter templates, but patient and control samples were amplified and corrected together, so any skew would affect both groups equally. Only small numbers of individuals were included in the HLA sub-analyses, which left unresolved whether HLA type had any influence on TCRB rearrangement. Type 1 diabetes patients showed a moderate but significant shortening of TCRB CDR3 length in all four CD4+ subsets. Because cDNA rather than genomic DNA was sequenced, highly expressing activated cells could have been over-represented, although no difference in activation and CD3 levels was found between groups.

Each donor gave one peripheral blood draw, around 100 mL on average, collected into heparinised tubes. Using a panel that included CD45RO, CCR7, CD25, CD127, CD95 and CD27, naive, central memory, regulatory and stem cell-like memory CD4+ T cells were sorted on a BD FACSAria II. A purity above 98% was achieved for all sorted populations. PBMCs were isolated right away by Lymphoprep density gradient centrifugation and were stained directly, without culture. Samples were stained and sorted in pairs, with one healthy donor and one patient per experiment, so that batch effects were minimized. On this clone itself: The antigen it binds to is not known. Base qualities are not recorded, but no much larger clone differs from it by a single base.

The entire amount of isolated RNA was reverse transcribed using the High Capacity cDNA Reverse Transcription Kit, so the sequenced TCRB transcripts were expressed ones. Naive, central memory and regulatory T cell samples underwent deep immunoSEQ sequencing, averaging about 3.5 million total reads per sample. After sorted cells were lysed in RLT buffer, RNA was extracted with DNase-treated RNeasy Micro or Mini kits, with the choice depending on cell number. To prevent cross-contamination, every cell subset was processed on its own, while patient and healthy donor samples were processed together. The immunoSEQ multiplex PCR was used to amplify TCRB sequences from cDNA, yielding 87-bp fragments that span the CDR3 region. Sequencing of the amplicons was done on the Illumina HiSeq platform. From the authors' description of their analysis: Synthetic template baselines were used to correct PCR bias computationally, reads within Hamming distance 2 were collapsed, and singletons that could not be merged were discarded. Reads were aligned against IMGT so that V, D and J genes, CDR3 length and insertions or deletions at six rearrangement sites could be assigned. Within each subset, clonotype counts were normalized to the number of sorted cells before true diversity and Gini coefficients were calculated with the tcR R package. The overlap coefficient, calculated on TCRB nucleotide sequences, was used to quantify repertoire sharing. Out-of-frame TCRB sequences from naive cells were analyzed as a proxy for the pre-selection repertoire. Sourced from immuneACCESS, this table was stored by TCRdb with only in-frame sequences that have V and J called. A share of the clones is absent; for the studies checked, an unresolved V gene accounts for under half, and the remainder has no known explanation. V, J and clone size were drawn from that table, and D and trimming were deduced from the DNA. This sample holds hundreds of thousands of clones; around 16% were observed only once. The top ten clonotypes cover about 0.097% of the sample.

Sequenced sample: naive CD4+ T cells from blood. Read against the paper, the sample's cell subset or site label means: true naive CD4+ T cells. This TCR was sampled from a man aged 18-30 years in good health.

DNA sequence: TGTGCCAGTAGTACAAAGCGGGCGATCCAGCAGTTCTTC. This yields the protein CASSTKRAIQQFF. The chain is assembled from TRBV19 and TRBJ2-1; the D gene is perhaps TRBD2, from 6 matching bases. As encoded in the germline V gene (reference sequence), CDR1 is LNHDA while CDR2 is SQIVND. The CDR3 goes from the cysteine to the phenylalanine over 13 residues. The only DNA kept is the CDR3, 39 bases in frame from the first base. The junction carries 15 bases between V and J, which are trimmed by 4 bases and 11 bases respectively. The reference TRBV19 and TRBJ2-1 proteins fill in what lies around the CDR3, so the full variable domain reads DGGITQSPKYLFRKEGQNVTLSCEQNLNHDAMYWYRQDPGQGLRLIYYSQIVNDFQKGDIAEGYSVSREKKESFPLTVTSAQKNPTAFYLCASSTKRAIQQFFGPGTRLTVL.